The 24 T cell receptor beta chains presented below share a single source sample, sequenced in a study of T cells in Graves' hyperthyroidism and ophthalmopathy. RNA transcripts gave rise to amplified TCR beta CDR3 regions. The HTBI primer set was used in a first-round RT-PCR of the TCR CDR3. TCRdb re-called the multiplex PCR reads with MiXCR, one entry per CDR3 protein. The sample has over 250,000 distinct CDR3 sequences, roughly 22% seen once; the top ten hold 64%. The specimen was blood. All receptors come from a man aged 25 to 40 with Graves' ophthalmopathy.

There are a few counts of this clonotype. V gene TRBV6-1 combines with J gene TRBJ2-3; D may be TRBD2 (6 bases). The CDR3 totals 12 residues. V dropped 8 bases and J dropped 2 bases, with 8 bases sitting between them. Looked up from germline, CDR1 is MNHNS and CDR2 is SASEGT. The CDR3 here is CASWRDTDTQYF. CDR3 DNA sequence: TGTGCCAGCTGGCGGGACACAGATACGCAGTATTTT.

This clonotype was seen just once. The chain recombines TRBV2 with TRBJ2-1, with a possible D match to TRBD2 (5 bases). V shed 3 bases and J shed 13 bases, with 10 bases lying between them. Looked up from germline, CDR1 is SNHLY and CDR2 is FYNNEI. This CDR3 region has 11 residues. The CDR3 protein is CASSEGREQFF. For the CDR3, the DNA is TGTGCCAGCAGTGAGGGCCGGGAACAGTTCTTC.

This sequence joins TRBV10-3 and TRBJ1-3; the D is unclear. Germline assignment: CDR1 ENHRY and CDR2 SYGVKD. There are 15 residues in the CDR3. V lost 2 bases and J lost 0, with 8 bases in between. In DNA form, the CDR3 reads TGTGCCATCAGTGAGAACAGTGGCTCTGGAAACACCATATATTTT. It translates to CAISENSGSGNTIYF.

The chain couples TRBV11-1 to TRBJ2-3, with 9 positions matching TRBD2. V was clipped by 2 bases and J by 4 bases; unmatched bases: 4. This CDR3 has 15 amino acids. CDR1 is SGHAT and CDR2 is FQDESV in the germline V gene (reference sequence). The CDR3 loop is CASSLLAGVSDTQYF. CDR3 DNA sequence: TGTGCCAGCAGCTTATTAGCGGGAGTTTCAGATACGCAGTATTTT.

The sample holds many counts of this clonotype. The gene calls are TRBV27 and TRBJ2-1, with 9 nucleotides matching TRBD1. The V and J ends lost 6 bases and 5 bases, in that order; junction bases with no gene match: 8. Germline loops: CDR1 MNHEY, CDR2 SMNVEV (reference sequence). The CDR3 extends over 15 amino acids. CDR3 amino acids: CASSQRTGVNNEQFF. The CDR3 nucleotides read TGTGCCAGCAGCCAGCGGACAGGGGTAAACAATGAGCAGTTCTTC.

This clonotype occurred many times. The chain couples TRBV7-9 to TRBJ1-1; the D is unclear. V lost 5 bases and J 6 bases, leaving 19 bases between the germline ends. The CDR3 totals 15 residues. The germline V gene encodes CDR1 SEHNR and CDR2 FQNEAQ (reference sequence). The DNA for the CDR3 is TGTGCCAGCAGCCACGGATCATCATGGGATGCTGAAGCTTTCTTT. Translation: CASSHGSSWDAEAFF.

This clonotype came up many times. The genes are TRBV28 and TRBJ2-7, with D uncertain. The V gene lost 4 bases and the J gene lost 1 base, with 8 bases spanning the gap. CDR1 MDHEN and CDR2 SYDVKM come from the germline V gene. The CDR3 has 13 residues. The CDR3 protein is CASSSVPSYEQYF. DNA of the CDR3: TGTGCCAGCAGTTCGGTCCCATCCTACGAGCAGTACTTC.

This clonotype was found many times. V gene TRBV30 combines with J gene TRBJ1-1, with D possibly matching TRBD1 (5 bases). Germline V gene sequence: CDR1 GTSNPN, CDR2 SVGIG (reference sequence). Trimming took 2 bases from V and 4 from J, leaving 14 bases between them. This CDR3 region has 14 residues. This chain's CDR3 is CAWSLTWGSTEAFF. CDR3 DNA: TGTGCCTGGAGTCTTACATGGGGGAGCACTGAAGCTTTCTTT.

The rearrangement links TRBV6-1 to TRBJ2-5; TRBD1 matches at 9 bases. CDR1 is MNHNS, CDR2 SASEGT, per germline. Trimming removed 11 bases from V and 5 bases from J; junction bases left unmatched: 9. There are 13 residues in the CDR3. CDR3 residues: CAGGGQGGETQYF. The CDR3 DNA follows: TGTGCCGGGGGGGGACAGGGTGGGGAGACCCAGTACTTC.

This clonotype has a count of ten or more. The rearrangement uses TRBV30 and TRBJ1-1, with D unresolved. The V and J ends lost 0 bases and 1 base respectively, with 6 bases between them. This CDR3 contains 13 residues. The germline V gene encodes CDR1 GTSNPN and CDR2 SVGIG (reference sequence). The CDR3 nucleotides read TGTGCCTGGAGTGTGGAGGGGAACACTGAAGCTTTCTTT. Translated: CAWSVEGNTEAFF.

The table lists this clonotype with a few counts. This chain uses TRBV12-3 or TRBV12-4 with TRBJ1-6; D remains ambiguous. V was trimmed by 3 bases and J by 10 bases, leaving 10 bases between them. The CDR3 has 13 residues. As DNA, the CDR3 is TGTGCCAGCAGTTTCGGGTTAGGATCACCCCTCCACTTT. Encoded protein: CASSFGLGSPLHF.

This clonotype was detected a few times. The chain combines TRBV6-5 with TRBJ2-1, with 9 positions matching TRBD2. V lost 0 bases, J lost 8 bases, and 8 bases stayed unmatched. Per germline, CDR1 MNHEY and CDR2 SVGAGI. The CDR3 covers 16 residues. CDR3 residues: CASSYSLAGPFDEQFF. CDR3 DNA: TGTGCCAGCAGTTACTCCCTAGCGGGACCCTTTGATGAGCAGTTCTTC.

The chain has TRBV29-1 and TRBJ2-1, with TRBD2 matching 9 bases. The CDR3 loop spans 16 amino acids. The V gene's germline CDR1 is SQVTM and CDR2 ANQGSEA. The trim removed 6 bases at V and 3 bases at J, leaving 12 bases unmatched. CDR3 protein: CSVSRLAGSFYNEQFF. The CDR3, as DNA: TGCAGCGTGTCCCGGCTAGCGGGAAGTTTCTACAATGAGCAGTTCTTC.

This clonotype was seen only a few times. An end of the junction differs from the germline gene, which may be a read error. This chain links TRBV18 with TRBJ2-1, with D unresolved. This CDR3 comprises 16 residues. CDR1 is KGHSH, CDR2 LQKENI, per germline. The CDR3 nucleotides read TGTGCCAGCTCACCAGACTGGATCCTACCCTACAGTGAGCAGTTCTTC. Encoded protein: CASSPDWILPYSEQFF. Based on the CDR3 plus reference TRBV18 and TRBJ2-1, the full variable domain is NAGVMQNPRHLVRRRGQEARLRCSPMKGHSHVYWYRQLPEEGLKFMVYLQKENIIDESGMPKERFSAEFPKEGPSILRIQQVVRGDSAAYFCASSPDWILPYSEQFFGPGTRLTVL.

This clonotype has a single count. The V call is TRBV12-3 or TRBV12-4, the J call TRBJ2-1; TRBD2 agrees at 8 bases. This CDR3 spans 10 amino acids. V lost 10 bases and J lost 9; bases outside the gene matches: 2. This chain's CDR3 is CATGGSEQFF. The CDR3 nucleotides are TGTGCCACGGGGGGGAGTGAGCAGTTCTTC.

This chain uses TRBV18 with TRBJ2-1; 9 bases fit TRBD2. The CDR3 totals 15 residues. Per germline, CDR1 KGHSH and CDR2 LQKENI. Trimming at V came to 3 bases and at J to 8 bases, leaving 8 bases not matched to a gene. CDR3 coding DNA: TGTGCCAGCTCACCCCTAGCGGGATCTTACGATGAGCAGTTCTTC. This translates into CASSPLAGSYDEQFF.

The chain carries TRBV5-1 and TRBJ2-1; 7 bases align to TRBD1. V was clipped by 2 bases and J by 10 bases; unmatched bases: 9. CDR1 is SGHRS and CDR2 is YFSETQ in the germline V gene. The length of the CDR3 is 14 residues. The CDR3 sequence is CASSFATGYGEQFF. CDR3 nucleotides: TGCGCCAGCAGCTTCGCGACAGGGTATGGCGAGCAGTTCTTC.

The rearrangement uses TRBV11-1 and TRBJ2-4; possible D gene TRBD1, 6 bases. The CDR3 has 13 amino acids. CDR1 SGHAT and CDR2 FQDESV come from the germline V gene (reference sequence). Trimming left V 5 bases short and J 5 bases short, with 10 bases between. CDR3 sequence: CASSRTVQNIQYF. The CDR3 DNA sequence: TGTGCCAGCAGCAGGACAGTCCAAAACATTCAGTACTTC.

This clonotype appeared many times. This rearrangement joins TRBV29-1 to TRBJ2-1; D possibly uses TRBD1 or TRBD2 (5 bases each). The CDR3 runs 13 residues. CDR1 is SQVTM, CDR2 ANQGSEA, per germline. CDR3 coding DNA: TGCACAGGAGAGGGGAGTGGGCACAATGAGCAGTTCTTC. This sequence encodes CTGEGSGHNEQFF.

This rearrangement joins TRBV6-1 to TRBJ2-7, with 9 bases fitting TRBD2. The CDR3 runs to 15 residues. The germline V gene has CDR1 MNHNS and CDR2 SASEGT. V trimming: 2 bases; J trimming: 8 bases; junction bases outside the gene matches: 10. The CDR3 DNA is TGTGCCAGCAGTGAATATGGGCTAGCGGGATACAAGCAGTACTTC. Residues: CASSEYGLAGYKQYF.

This clonotype has at least ten counts. The V and J genes are TRBV20-1 and TRBJ2-7; 9 nucleotides line up with TRBD2. The V segment lost 0 bases and the J segment 6 bases; nucleotides outside the gene matches: 12. The CDR3 totals 16 residues. Germline V gives CDR1 DFQATT, CDR2 SNEGSKA (reference sequence). Here the CDR3 DNA reads TGCAGTGCTAGAGATCAATGGGTAGCGGGAGTCGGCGAGCAGTACTTC. Translation: CSARDQWVAGVGEQYF.

This clonotype was seen at least ten times. This chain uses TRBV30 with TRBJ1-1, with TRBD1 as a possible D gene (6 bases). The CDR3 has 16 amino acids. Trimming pared 3 bases from V and 2 bases from J, leaving 19 bases between. CDR1 and CDR2 (germline): GTSNPN, SVGIG (reference sequence). CDR3 sequence (DNA): TGTGCCTGGAGAATAATACCCCCGACAGGTAACACTGAAGCTTTCTTT. Its protein is CAWRIIPPTGNTEAFF.

This clonotype has ten or more counts. The chain is built from TRBV3-1 and TRBJ2-7; 13 nucleotides match TRBD2. Germline V gene data show CDR1 as LGHDT and CDR2 as YNNKEL (reference sequence). The CDR3 runs 15 residues. Trimming removed 1 base from V and 3 bases from J; junction bases left unmatched: 0. CDR3 DNA sequence: TGTGCCAGCAGCCAAGGACTAGCGGGAGGCTACGAGCAGTACTTC. Residues: CASSQGLAGGYEQYF.

The V call is TRBV9, the J call TRBJ2-7; 11 bases align to TRBD1. V lost 4 bases and J lost 3; bases outside the gene matches: 6. This CDR3 is 15 amino acids long. Germline CDR1 is SGDLS and CDR2 is YYNGEE. For the CDR3, the DNA is TGTGCCAGCAGCCCCTCCGGGACAGGGGGCTACGAGCAGTACTTC. Its protein is CASSPSGTGGYEQYF.